These 8 T cell receptor beta chains originate from one sample sequenced in a study of blood T cells in healthy people across ages. It was with a sample-barcoded 5' primer and a J-beta primer mix that a second PCR of about 7 to 12 cycles was run. Using its own MiXCR run on the 5' RACE reads, TCRdb lists one record per CDR3 protein. Among some 790,000 distinct CDR3 sequences listed, more than 25% were seen once. The sequencing input was blood. These TCRs come from a woman at least 80 years old in good health.

Many counts were recorded for this clonotype. The J gene is TRBJ2-7, the V gene TRBV10-1; TRBD2 is a possible D gene (6 bases). V shed 10 bases and J shed 0 bases, with 16 bases lying between them. Germline V gene lookup returns CDR1 WNHNN and CDR2 SYGVQD (reference sequence). The CDR3 sequence is 14 residues long. In DNA form, the CDR3 reads TGCGCCACCCTACCGACTAGAAGCTCCTACGAGCAGTACTTC. Translation: CATLPTRSSYEQYF.

The chain is built from TRBV7-8 and TRBJ1-4, with D perhaps matching TRBD1 (5 bases). V dropped 5 bases and J dropped 0 bases, with 16 bases sitting between them. The CDR3 sequence is 17 residues long. Germline lookup yields CDR1 SGHVS and CDR2 FQNEAQ. CDR3: CASSPRGGTTTNEKLFF. CDR3 in DNA: TGTGCCAGCAGCCCACGGGGGGGAACAACAACTAATGAAAAACTGTTTTTT.

This clonotype was observed at least ten times. V is TRBV29-1 and J is TRBJ2-7; D unclear. CDR1 is SQVTM and CDR2 is ANQGSEA in the germline V gene. V gave up 4 bases and J gave up 3 bases, with 10 bases separating them. The CDR3 covers 12 residues. The CDR3 region has the DNA TGCAGCGTTGGATCGACAAACTACGAGCAGTACTTC. Residues: CSVGSTNYEQYF.

About this clonotype itself: The junction departs from the called germline gene at one end, perhaps through a read error. The DNA for the CDR3 is TGTACCAGCAGCCAAGGAGCGGCGGGCGAGCAGTACTTC. Translation: CTSSQGAAGEQYF. The chain links TRBV14 to TRBJ2-7, with D maybe TRBD2 (5 bases). The CDR3 has 13 residues. Germline V gives CDR1 SGHDN, CDR2 FVKESK.

With respect to this clonotype: A much larger clone lies one base from this, so it may be a read error. The V and J genes are TRBV6-2 or TRBV6-3 and TRBJ2-7, with D unresolved. The germline V gene encodes CDR1 MNHEY and CDR2 SVGEGT. The CDR3 has 14 residues. CDR3 nucleotides: TGTGCCAGCAGTTACCTCTTTCTGGCCTACGGGCAGTACTTC. It translates to CASSYLFLAYGQYF.

V gene TRBV12-3 or TRBV12-4 combines with J gene TRBJ1-1; no firm D call. This CDR3 is 12 amino acids long. Trimming stripped 3 bases from V and 8 bases from J, with 10 bases between. In DNA form, the CDR3 reads TGTGCCAGCAGTTTGACAAGGACCGAAGCTTTCTTT. Translating it yields CASSLTRTEAFF.

The chain links TRBV18 to TRBJ2-7; possible D gene TRBD2, 6 bases. Trimming pared 6 bases from V and 9 bases from J, leaving 21 bases between. The CDR3 runs 14 residues. CDR1 KGHSH and CDR2 LQKENI come from the germline V gene. CDR3 in amino acids: CASSRDWATSVQYF. In nucleotides, the CDR3 is TGTGCCAGCTCCCGGGACTGGGCCACCTCGGTGCAGTACTTC.

This chain uses TRBV20-1 with TRBJ2-1; possibly TRBD1 or TRBD2 for D (5 bases each). Germline CDR1 is DFQATT and CDR2 is SNEGSKA (reference sequence). The CDR3 contains 17 residues. The germline V and J ends were trimmed by 3 bases and 3 bases, with 21 bases remaining between them. CDR3 loop: CSARGRGWGTLYNEQFF. CDR3 sequence (DNA): TGCAGTGCTAGGGGCCGGGGTTGGGGGACCCTCTACAATGAGCAGTTCTTC.